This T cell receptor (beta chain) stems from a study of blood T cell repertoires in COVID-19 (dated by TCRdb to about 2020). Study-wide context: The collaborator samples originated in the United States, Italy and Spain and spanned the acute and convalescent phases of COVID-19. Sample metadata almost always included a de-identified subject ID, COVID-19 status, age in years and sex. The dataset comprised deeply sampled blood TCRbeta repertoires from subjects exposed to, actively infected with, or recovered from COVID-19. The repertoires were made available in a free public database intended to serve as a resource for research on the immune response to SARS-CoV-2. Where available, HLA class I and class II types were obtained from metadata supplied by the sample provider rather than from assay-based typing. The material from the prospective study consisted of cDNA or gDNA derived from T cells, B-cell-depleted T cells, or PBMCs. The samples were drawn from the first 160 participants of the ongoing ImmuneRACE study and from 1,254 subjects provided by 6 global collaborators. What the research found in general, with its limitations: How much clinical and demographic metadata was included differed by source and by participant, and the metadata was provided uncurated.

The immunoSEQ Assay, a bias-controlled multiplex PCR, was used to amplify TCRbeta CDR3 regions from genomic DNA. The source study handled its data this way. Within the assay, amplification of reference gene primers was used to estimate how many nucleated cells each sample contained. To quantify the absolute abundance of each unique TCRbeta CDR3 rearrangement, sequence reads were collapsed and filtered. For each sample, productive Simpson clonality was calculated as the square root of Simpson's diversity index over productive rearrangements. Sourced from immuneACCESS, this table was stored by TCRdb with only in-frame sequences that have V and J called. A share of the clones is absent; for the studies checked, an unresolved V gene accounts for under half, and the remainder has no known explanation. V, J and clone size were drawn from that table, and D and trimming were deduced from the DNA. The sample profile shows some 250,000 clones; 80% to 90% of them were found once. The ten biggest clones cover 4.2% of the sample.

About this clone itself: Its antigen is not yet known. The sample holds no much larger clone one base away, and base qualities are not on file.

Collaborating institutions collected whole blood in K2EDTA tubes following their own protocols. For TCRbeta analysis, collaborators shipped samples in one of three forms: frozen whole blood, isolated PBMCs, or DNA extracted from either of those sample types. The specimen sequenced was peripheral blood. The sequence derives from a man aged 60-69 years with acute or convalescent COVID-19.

The CDR3 is CASSLSGTAGNTIYF. The DNA sequence follows: TGTGCCAGCAGCCTCTCCGGGACAGCTGGAAACACCATATATTTT. The rearranged chain carries TRBV7-9 and TRBJ1-3, with 7 middle bases fitting TRBD1. CDR1 and CDR2 were assigned from the germline V gene (reference sequence) as SEHNR and FQNEAQ. At the junction V is shortened by 5 bases and J by 2 bases; bases outside the gene matches: 6. The CDR3, from cysteine to phenylalanine, totals 15 residues. Only CDR3 DNA is held: 45 bases, read in frame from base 1. This CDR3, with the reference TRBV7-9 and TRBJ1-3 proteins standing in past its ends, gives the full variable domain DTGVSQNPRHKITKRGQNVTFRCDPISEHNRLYWYRQTLGQGPEFLTYFQNEAQLEKSRLLSDRFSAERPKGSFSTLEIQRTEQGDSAMYLCASSLSGTAGNTIYFGEGSWLTVV.